This T cell receptor beta chain was identified during a study of cytotoxic CD8 clonotypes in ibrutinib-treated CLL. As for the study in general: Partial responders around 24, complete 2; roughly 12 progressed and about 15 stayed in remission by median around 6 years.

The protocol was immunoSEQ multiplex PCR, while the TCRdb copy is restricted to in-frame clones and leaves out a portion. Of about 97,000 clones in the sample, around 77% were seen once. Study-level points and caveats: Clonality went up at ibrutinib response and then declined back toward baseline at progression.

The CDR3 loop spans 11 amino acids. Germline loops: CDR1 SNHLY, CDR2 FYNNEI. Trimming pared 4 bases from V and 4 bases from J, leaving 4 bases between. For this clone: Antigen: not known.

This specimen was PBMCs, taken after 24 months of ibrutinib treatment. The sequence came from a human donor with chronic lymphocytic leukemia. The V gene is TRBV2, the J gene TRBJ2-5; D remains unclear. The CDR3 is CASSGRETQYF. CDR3 bases: TGTGCCAGCAGTGGGCGAGAGACCCAGTACTTC.